This entry lists 10 T cell receptor beta chains sequenced from one sample in a study of T cells after posttransplantation cyclophosphamide. Treatment was busulfan-fludarabine conditioning, a marrow graft, and cyclophosphamide on days +3 and +4. Generated by immunoSEQ multiplex PCR, the TCRdb table keeps only in-frame clones and is missing some. The sample has around 13,000 clones, none seen only once. This specimen was PBMCs, taken after allogeneic stem cell transplant with posttransplant cyclophosphamide. These receptors all stem from a female patient aged 40-50 years who received an allogeneic stem cell transplant from an unrelated donor, was CMV-positive, and had acute GVHD only. Some T cells may arise from the graft donor.

This clone came up a few times. This rearrangement joins TRBV28 to TRBJ1-2, with 7 bases lining up with TRBD1. The CDR3 consists of 12 residues. From germline, CDR1 is MDHEN and CDR2 SYDVKM. V was pared by 6 bases and J by 3 bases, with 1 base of the junction left unmatched. The CDR3 bases are TGTGCCAGCAGCACAGGGGACTATGGCTACACCTTC. Its translation: CASSTGDYGYTF.

This clone was detected ten times or more. This chain links TRBV6-1 with TRBJ2-4; tentative D call: TRBD2 (5 bases). The CDR3 runs 14 residues. The V gene's germline CDR1 is MNHNS and CDR2 SASEGT. Trimming left V 2 bases short and J 5 bases short, with 10 bases between. The CDR3, as DNA: TGTGCCAGCAGTGAATCACTAGTCCAAAACATTCAGTACTTC. Translated, it gives CASSESLVQNIQYF.

This clone was observed many times. The CDR3 DNA is TGCGCCAGCAGCAGGGACAGTGGCTCTGGAAACACCATATATTTT. As protein: CASSRDSGSGNTIYF. V is TRBV5-1 and J is TRBJ1-3; 7 positions agree with TRBD1. CDR1 SGHRS and CDR2 YFSETQ come from the germline V gene. Trimming took 4 bases from V and 0 from J; bases not matched to a gene: 4. The CDR3 has 15 amino acids.

In this sample, this clone turned up a few times. J is TRBJ2-5 and V is TRBV2; the match to TRBD1 covers 8 bases. Germline assignment: CDR1 SNHLY and CDR2 FYNNEI. The CDR3 length is 13 residues. Germline trimming cut 6 bases from V and 5 bases from J; bases unmatched to any gene: 5. The CDR3 bases are TGTGCCAGCAGCCAACAGGGGGTGGAGACCCAGTACTTC. Translation gives CASSQQGVETQYF.

This clone was counted at least ten times. The chain combines TRBV7-9 with TRBJ2-7; the D gene is possibly TRBD1 (6 bases). The CDR3 has 13 amino acids. V gave up 6 bases and J gave up 5 bases, with 14 bases separating them. Germline CDR1 and CDR2: SEHNR and FQNEAQ (reference sequence). In DNA, the CDR3 is TGTGCCAGCAGACCCGTAGGGGGTCACGAGCAGTACTTC. This encodes CASRPVGGHEQYF.

On this clone: The junction departs from the called germline gene at one end, perhaps through a read error. The CDR3 nucleotides are TGCAGTGCTGAACCTGGGGCAGTTGGGATTTTT. This codes for CSAEPGAVGIF. This chain joins TRBV20-1 and TRBJ1-4; possible D gene TRBD1, 5 bases. The CDR3 totals 11 residues. Per the germline V gene, CDR1 is DFQATT and CDR2 is SNEGSKA (reference sequence).

This clone was observed a few times. The V call is TRBV28, the J call TRBJ2-7; possibly TRBD1 for D (7 bases). This CDR3 comprises 14 residues. Deletions cut 7 bases from V and 4 bases from J, with 17 bases between. Germline loops: CDR1 MDHEN, CDR2 SYDVKM. The chain's CDR3 is CASTAAEGAYEQYF. For the CDR3, the DNA is TGTGCCAGCACCGCCGCGGAGGGGGCGTACGAGCAGTACTTC.

This clone appeared many times. The chain joins TRBV7-2 to TRBJ2-7, with a possible D match to TRBD2 (5 bases). This CDR3 is 15 amino acids long. V lost 1 base and J lost 1, with 11 bases in between. The germline V gene encodes CDR1 SGHTA and CDR2 FQGNSA. The CDR3: CASSLVDGMSYEQYF. CDR3 in DNA: TGTGCCAGCAGCTTAGTGGACGGGATGTCCTACGAGCAGTACTTC.

This clone was recorded at least ten times. The chain uses TRBV28 and TRBJ1-3; no reliable D call. Between the trimmed V and J ends, which lost 4 bases and 4 bases, there was a span of 5 bases. In germline, CDR1 is MDHEN, CDR2 SYDVKM. The length of the CDR3 is 12 residues. The CDR3 region is CASSSGGNTIYF. The CDR3 DNA sequence: TGTGCCAGCAGTTCGGGAGGAAACACCATATATTTT.

The sample holds many counts of this clone. The rearrangement joins TRBV4-1 to TRBJ1-5, with a weak D call TRBD1 (6 bases). Trimming left V 0 bases short and J 2 bases short, with 14 bases between. The CDR3 runs 17 residues. Germline assignment: CDR1 MGHRA and CDR2 YSYEKL. In DNA form, the CDR3 reads TGCGCCAGCAGCCAAGATTCGGGGGGCCCCCGCAATCAGCCCCAGCATTTT. This translates into CASSQDSGGPRNQPQHF.